The rows below give T cell receptor beta chains drawn from one sample of a study of CD8 T cells in Susac syndrome. TCRdb reanalysed the immunoSEQ multiplex PCR reads using MiXCR and keeps one entry per CDR3 protein. The sample includes about 300,000 distinct CDR3 sequences, 89% of them seen just once. Sequencing was done on a sample of CD8+ T cells from PBMCs. The receptors were gathered from a human donor with multiple sclerosis. CDR3s include the opening cysteine and the closing phenylalanine or tryptophan. D genes are given only for firm matches. Expanded clones are given a class, and other clones once, few, many or no size at all.

TRBJ1-1 NA TRBV30 NA TGTGCCTGGAGTTCAGGGGCCACTGAAGTTTTCTTT CAWSSGATEVFF
TRBJ2-7 NA TRBV7-9 NA TGTGCCAGCAGCCCGACATCCCCCTACTCCTACGAGCAGTACTTC CASSPTSPYSYEQYF
TRBJ2-1 NA TRBV6-2/TRBV6-3 few TGTGCCAGCACCTTCACCGGCGGGGAGCAGTTCTTC CASTFTGGEQFF
TRBJ1-4 NA TRBV2 NA TGTGCCAGCAGCCGTTACGGGGCAGCAACTAATGAAAAACTGTTTTTT CASSRYGAATNEKLFF
TRBJ2-7 NA TRBV6-5 NA TGTGCCAGCAGTCTCAGGGGCCGTCTTGCCTACGAGCAGTACTTC CASSLRGRLAYEQYF
TRBJ2-1 NA TRBV5-1 NA TGCGCCAGCAGGGTAGGCTACAATGAGCAGTTCTTC CASRVGYNEQFF
TRBJ2-1 NA TRBV27 NA TGTGCCAGCAGTACAACCCATGAGCAGTTCTTC CASSTTHEQFF
TRBJ2-7 NA TRBV12-2 NA TGTGCAAGTCGATCCCCTAAGCGACAGCAGTACGAGCAGTACTTC CASRSPKRQQYEQYF
TRBJ1-1 NA TRBV20-1 NA TGCAGTGCTAGTTCTGGGGTCGACAGTTACACTGAAGCTTTCTTT CSASSGVDSYTEAFF
TRBJ1-1 NA TRBV30 NA TGTGCCTGGAGTCCAGGCAGCCTGGGAACTGAAGCTTTCTTT CAWSPGSLGTEAFF
TRBJ2-1 TRBD2 TRBV28 NA TGTGCCAGCAGTTTGGGGCGGGAGGGTGAGCAGTTCTTC CASSLGREGEQFF
TRBJ2-1 NA TRBV12-3/TRBV12-4 NA TGTGCCAGCGGTATCGGTGAGCAGTTCTTC CASGIGEQFF
TRBJ2-1 NA TRBV6-2/TRBV6-3 NA TGTGCCAGCAGTTACAGCGGGACAGTGGGCTACAATGAGCAGTTCTTC CASSYSGTVGYNEQFF
TRBJ2-1 NA TRBV6-5 NA TGTGCCAGCAACCGGGTGGGGGGCTATGAGCAGTTCTTC CASNRVGGYEQFF
TRBJ2-7 TRBD2 TRBV4-3 few TGCGCCAGCAGCCAAGAGGGGACTAGCTTCTACGAGCAGTACTTC CASSQEGTSFYEQYF
TRBJ1-5 NA TRBV19 NA TGTGCCAGTACAACCCAGGGTGGTCAGCCCCAGCATTTT CASTTQGGQPQHF
TRBJ2-5 NA TRBV7-9 once TGTGCCAGCTCGGTCGGACAAGAGACCCAGTACTTC CASSVGQETQYF
TRBJ2-1 NA TRBV6-4 NA TGTGCCAGCAGGGACCGCAGGAGAACTGCCAATGAGCAGTTCTTC CASRDRRRTANEQFF
TRBJ2-3 TRBD2 TRBV6-1 NA TGTGCCAGCAGAGTACGCCCTAGCGGGAGGCGCACAGATACGCAGTATTTT CASRVRPSGRRTDTQYF
TRBJ2-7 TRBD1 TRBV19 NA TGTGCCAGTACCCGACAGGGATCTCCCTACGAGCAGTACTTC CASTRQGSPYEQYF
TRBJ2-1 NA TRBV27 NA TGTGCCAGCACCCTCTTGGGACCCAGGAGCTCCTACAATGAGCAGTTCTTC CASTLLGPRSSYNEQFF
TRBJ2-5 NA TRBV4-3 NA TGCGCCAGCAGCCAAGATATGTCGGCGAGGGTCTTCGACTTC CASSQDMSARVFDF
TRBJ2-3 NA TRBV6-4 NA TGTGCCAGCAGTGACGGTGGCGGAGGGGGCACAGATACGCAGTATTTT CASSDGGGGGTDTQYF
TRBJ2-1 TRBD1 TRBV19 NA TGTGCCAGTAGTATAGGCCGGACAGGACAGTTCTTC CASSIGRTGQFF
TRBJ2-3 TRBD2 TRBV7-9 NA TGTGCCAGCAACCCGACGTGGGCGGGGGGGGCTTCTAGCACAGATACGCAGTATTTT CASNPTWAGGASSTDTQYF
TRBJ1-1 TRBD1 TRBV28 NA TGTGCCAGCAGTCCGGACAGGACAGGGGCTGAAGCTTTCTTT CASSPDRTGAEAFF
TRBJ1-4 NA TRBV4-3 NA TGCGCCAGCAGCCAAGATTTAGGAGGGGCGACCGAAAAACTGTTTTTT CASSQDLGGATEKLFF
TRBJ2-5 TRBD2 TRBV5-4 NA TGTGCCAGCAGCTCGCGCGGGGGGCCACAAGAGACCCAGTACTTC CASSSRGGPQETQYF
TRBJ1-3 NA TRBV14 NA TGTGCCAGCAGCCAAGGGATTAGCTCTGGAAACACCATATATTTT CASSQGISSGNTIYF
TRBJ2-7 TRBD1 TRBV20-1 NA TGCAGTGCTAGGGGGGCCGGGACAGACTCCTACGAGCAGTACTTC CSARGAGTDSYEQYF
TRBJ2-1 TRBD2 TRBV27 NA TGTGCCAGCAGTTTAACTAGCGGGAGGCTCAGCTCCTACAATGAGCAGTTCTTC CASSLTSGRLSSYNEQFF
TRBJ2-5 NA TRBV20-1 NA TGCAGTGCACCTGAACGGCGGCGAGTGCTCGAGACCCAGTACTTC CSAPERRRVLETQYF
TRBJ1-5 NA TRBV7-2 NA TGTGCCAGCAGCTTAGTCACCGGGAGCAATCAGCCCCAGCATTTT CASSLVTGSNQPQHF
TRBJ1-5 TRBD1 TRBV10-2 NA TGCGCCAGCAGAACAGGGGCCAATCAGCCCCAGCATTTT CASRTGANQPQHF
TRBJ2-5 NA TRBV7-3 NA TGTGCCAGCAGCCCGGGGGCGGGAATGGAGACCCAGTACTTC CASSPGAGMETQYF
TRBJ2-1 NA TRBV9 NA TGTGCCAGCAGCCCTTTCTCCGGGTTTAACAATGAGCAGTTCTTC CASSPFSGFNNEQFF
TRBJ1-4 NA TRBV13 NA TGTGCCAGCAGCTTGGAGGAAAAACTGTTTTTT CASSLEEKLFF
TRBJ2-4 TRBD2 TRBV6-2/TRBV6-3 NA TGTGCCAGCAGCTATTCTACCCGGACTAGCGGGAGTGTTTCGGCCAAAAACATTCAGTACTTC CASSYSTRTSGSVSAKNIQYF
TRBJ1-5 NA TRBV27 NA TGTGCCAGCAGTTTCGCTTTTACCGGCAATCAGCCCCAGCATTTT CASSFAFTGNQPQHF
TRBJ2-7 NA TRBV20-1 once TGCAGTGCCGACTACTCCTGGACGGACTACGAGCAGTACTTC CSADYSWTDYEQYF
TRBJ2-7 TRBD2 TRBV12-3/TRBV12-4 NA TGTGCCAGCAGTTCAACCCGGGACTACCCTAGAGGAGTTTCCTACGAGCAGTACTTC CASSSTRDYPRGVSYEQYF
TRBJ2-7 TRBD1 TRBV12-3/TRBV12-4 few TGTGCCAGCAGTCAGACAGGGGTTTTGGGGGAGCAGTACTTC CASSQTGVLGEQYF
TRBJ2-1 NA TRBV14 NA TGTGCCAGCAGCCAAGATCGAAATAGCTTTGGGAATGAGCAGTTCTTC CASSQDRNSFGNEQFF
TRBJ1-2 NA TRBV6-5 NA TGTGCCAGCAGTACAGGGCTTGGCTACACCTTC CASSTGLGYTF
TRBJ2-1 NA TRBV28 NA TGTGCCAGCAGCCTTCTTCTCGCTACTATCGGGCAGTTCTTC CASSLLLATIGQFF
TRBJ2-5 NA TRBV7-8 few TGTGCCAGCAGCCGGACAGCCTACCAAGAGACCCAGTACTTC CASSRTAYQETQYF
TRBJ1-5 TRBD1 TRBV12-3/TRBV12-4 NA TGTGCCAGCAGTTGGACAGGGACGGAGCCCCAGCATTTT CASSWTGTEPQHF
TRBJ1-3 TRBD1 TRBV20-1 NA TGCAGTGCTAGAGATGGGGACAGAGGGTACACCATATATTTT CSARDGDRGYTIYF
TRBJ2-1 TRBD2 TRBV11-2 once TGTGCCAGCAGCTTTACCTCTGGACTAGGGTTACTCGATAGCTCCTACAATGAGCAGTTCTTC CASSFTSGLGLLDSSYNEQFF
TRBJ2-1 NA TRBV20-1 NA TGCAGTGCTCCCGGGCTGGTACTCCCGGTTGACGATCCGTTCTTC CSAPGLVLPVDDPFF
TRBJ1-2 TRBD1 TRBV12-3/TRBV12-4 NA TGTGCCAGCAGTCCCGGGACAGGGCCCTATGGCTACACCTTC CASSPGTGPYGYTF
TRBJ2-7 NA TRBV27 NA TGTGCCAGCAGTACACGACAGTACCCCTACGAGCAGTACTTC CASSTRQYPYEQYF
TRBJ2-4 NA TRBV12-3/TRBV12-4 NA TGTGCCAGCAGCTTAGGAGGCCGAGGGATAAACATTCAGTACTTC CASSLGGRGINIQYF
TRBJ1-2 NA TRBV15 NA TGTGCCACCAGCAGAGCTCCAACCGGGACAACCTATGGCTACACCTTC CATSRAPTGTTYGYTF